The rows below give T cell receptor beta chains drawn from one sample of a study of blood T cell repertoires in COVID-19. Method: immunoSEQ multiplex PCR; TCRdb's copy keeps in-frame clones and lacks some. The data contain some 200,000 clones, about nine tenths of them singletons. Sequenced material: peripheral blood. The source of these receptors is a man aged 65-85 years with acute or convalescent COVID-19. CDR3s include the opening cysteine and the closing phenylalanine or tryptophan. The D gene is left open where the match is weak. Rows give clone size only sometimes, using once, few, many, or a class for an expanded clone.

V: TRBV29-1; J: TRBJ2-7; D: .; size: .; DNA: TGCAGCGTTGGACGCCAGGGAGGCTACGAGCAGTACTTC; CDR3: CSVGRQGGYEQYF
V: TRBV5-1; J: TRBJ2-2; D: .; size: .; DNA: TGCGCCAGCAGCTCCGGGAGTGGGACCGGGGAGCTGTTTTTT; CDR3: CASSSGSGTGELFF
V: TRBV7-3; J: TRBJ2-3; D: TRBD2; size: .; DNA: TGTGCCAGCAGCTTAACTGCACTAGCGGGAGTCACAGATACGCAGTATTTT; CDR3: CASSLTALAGVTDTQYF
V: TRBV19; J: TRBJ2-6; D: .; size: .; DNA: TGTGCCAGTAATTCAGGAAGCTCTGGGGCCAACGTCCTGACTTTC; CDR3: CASNSGSSGANVLTF
V: TRBV5-5; J: TRBJ1-4; D: .; size: .; DNA: TGTGCCAGCAGCACCGGACACAACCCCGGGGGGAATGAAAAACTGTTTTTT; CDR3: CASSTGHNPGGNEKLFF
V: TRBV28; J: TRBJ2-5; D: TRBD2; size: .; DNA: TGTGCCAGCAGTTTTGGTAGCGGGAAGCAAGAGACCCAGTACTTC; CDR3: CASSFGSGKQETQYF
V: TRBV20-1; J: TRBJ2-1; D: .; size: .; DNA: TGCAGCGCTTACTACTACAATGAGCAGTTCTTC; CDR3: CSAYYYNEQFF
V: TRBV3-1/TRBV3-2; J: TRBJ2-7; D: .; size: .; DNA: TGTGCCAGCAGCCAGCTACGCTCTAGCGAGCAGTACTTC; CDR3: CASSQLRSSEQYF
V: TRBV9; J: TRBJ2-7; D: TRBD1; size: .; DNA: TGTGCCAGCAGCGTAGCGTCAGGGGGCCCCTACGAGCAGTACTTC; CDR3: CASSVASGGPYEQYF
V: TRBV5-6; J: TRBJ1-5; D: TRBD1; size: few; DNA: TGTGCCAGCAGTCGGACAGGGTCCAAAAATCAGCCCCAGCATTTT; CDR3: CASSRTGSKNQPQHF
V: TRBV27; J: TRBJ1-3; D: .; size: once; DNA: TGTGCCAGCAGTTACACAGGGTTCGGAAACACCATATATTTT; CDR3: CASSYTGFGNTIYF
V: TRBV18; J: TRBJ1-3; D: TRBD1; size: .; DNA: TGTGCCAGCACCCGGTACAGGGGAGAAGGAAACACCATATATTTT; CDR3: CASTRYRGEGNTIYF
V: TRBV7-2; J: TRBJ2-1; D: TRBD1; size: .; DNA: TGTGCCAGCAGCTGGGGACAGGGGTGGGGTGAGCAGTTCTTC; CDR3: CASSWGQGWGEQFF
V: TRBV18; J: TRBJ2-1; D: TRBD2; size: .; DNA: TGTGCCAGCTCATCCGGACTAGCGGGACGGGGGAGTGAGCAGTTCTTC; CDR3: CASSSGLAGRGSEQFF
V: TRBV28; J: TRBJ2-7; D: .; size: .; DNA: TGTGCCAGCAGTCTACGACTGGCCGAGCAGTACTTC; CDR3: CASSLRLAEQYF
V: TRBV18; J: TRBJ1-1; D: TRBD1; size: .; DNA: TGTGCCAGCTCACCCAGGGACAGCACTGAAGCTTTCTTT; CDR3: CASSPRDSTEAFF
V: TRBV7-2; J: TRBJ2-5; D: .; size: .; DNA: TGTGCCAGCAGCCAATACAGTAACCAAGAGACCCAGTACTTC; CDR3: CASSQYSNQETQYF
V: TRBV3-1/TRBV3-2; J: TRBJ2-5; D: .; size: .; DNA: TGTGCCAGCAGCCCTGACAGGTACCAAGAGACCCAGTACTTC; CDR3: CASSPDRYQETQYF
V: TRBV2; J: TRBJ1-1; D: .; size: .; DNA: TGTGCCAGCAGTGAAGGTTACGGGACTGAAGCTTTCTTT; CDR3: CASSEGYGTEAFF
V: TRBV10-3; J: TRBJ1-5; D: .; size: .; DNA: TGTGCCTCGCGAGGCGAACTTAGCAATCAGCCCCAGCATTTT; CDR3: CASRGELSNQPQHF
V: TRBV19; J: TRBJ1-5; D: .; size: .; DNA: TGTGCCAGTAGTATGGGACATAGCAATCAGCCCCAGCATTTT; CDR3: CASSMGHSNQPQHF
V: TRBV28; J: TRBJ1-5; D: .; size: .; DNA: TGTGCCAGCAGTGCGCTTGGAGGGGAGAATCAGCCCCAGCATTTT; CDR3: CASSALGGENQPQHF
V: TRBV7-9; J: TRBJ2-7; D: TRBD1; size: few; DNA: TGTGCCAGCAGCCCCTGGACAGGGAGCTCCTACGAGCAGTACTTC; CDR3: CASSPWTGSSYEQYF
V: TRBV11-2; J: TRBJ1-1; D: TRBD1; size: .; DNA: TGTGCCAGCAGCCTAAGACAGGGTGTAGGCACTGAAGCTTTCTTT; CDR3: CASSLRQGVGTEAFF
V: TRBV2; J: TRBJ2-7; D: .; size: .; DNA: TGTGCCAGCAGTCCCCAGTACGAGCAGTACTTC; CDR3: CASSPQYEQYF
V: TRBV5-1; J: TRBJ1-1; D: .; size: once; DNA: TGCGCCAGCAGCTTGTCCCCGGAGGTATCCACTGAAGCTTTCTTT; CDR3: CASSLSPEVSTEAFF
V: TRBV6-1; J: TRBJ2-1; D: .; size: .; DNA: TGTGCCAGCAGTGAAGATGAGGCATTCTCCTACAATGAGCAGTTCTTC; CDR3: CASSEDEAFSYNEQFF
V: TRBV5-5; J: TRBJ1-2; D: .; size: .; DNA: TGTGCCAGCAGTACCCAGTGGACAGACGGCTACACCTTC; CDR3: CASSTQWTDGYTF
V: TRBV7-9; J: TRBJ2-7; D: .; size: many; DNA: TGTGCCAGCAGCCCCGGGACAAGCAACGCCTACGAGCAGTACTTC; CDR3: CASSPGTSNAYEQYF
V: TRBV7-2; J: TRBJ1-2; D: .; size: .; DNA: TGTGCCAGCAGCGCCCGGGGGGACTATGGCTACACCTTC; CDR3: CASSARGDYGYTF
V: TRBV2; J: TRBJ1-2; D: .; size: .; DNA: TGTGCCAGCAGTCCTAGCCCAGGTGGCTACACCTTC; CDR3: CASSPSPGGYTF
V: TRBV2; J: TRBJ1-5; D: TRBD1; size: .; DNA: TGTGCCAGCAGTGTAGGGGGGACAGGTAATCAGCCCCAGCATTTT; CDR3: CASSVGGTGNQPQHF
V: TRBV7-3; J: TRBJ2-1; D: TRBD2; size: .; DNA: TGTGCCAGCAGCTTAATAGGCGGGAGCTCCTACAATGAGCAGTTCTTC; CDR3: CASSLIGGSSYNEQFF
V: TRBV18; J: TRBJ1-6; D: .; size: .; DNA: TGTGCCAGCTCACCAACCCGGTCAGGGGATAATTCACCCCTCCACTTT; CDR3: CASSPTRSGDNSPLHF
V: TRBV5-1; J: TRBJ2-3; D: .; size: .; DNA: TGCGCCAGCAGCCTCAGCACAGATACGCAGTATTTT; CDR3: CASSLSTDTQYF
V: TRBV15; J: TRBJ2-1; D: .; size: .; DNA: TGTGCCACCAGCAGCCAGACGGCTAGGGGATACAATGAGCAGTTCTTC; CDR3: CATSSQTARGYNEQFF
V: TRBV4-3; J: TRBJ1-2; D: TRBD1; size: .; DNA: TGCGCCAGCAGCCACGACCGGGACAGGCCCTATGGCTACACCTTC; CDR3: CASSHDRDRPYGYTF
V: TRBV7-9; J: TRBJ2-7; D: TRBD2; size: .; DNA: TGTGCCAGCAGCTTAGTGGCTAGCGGGTTCCACGAGCAGTACTTC; CDR3: CASSLVASGFHEQYF
V: TRBV9; J: TRBJ2-5; D: TRBD2; size: .; DNA: TGTGCCAGCAGCACAGGGGGACTAGCGGGCACCCAAGAGACCCAGTACTTC; CDR3: CASSTGGLAGTQETQYF
V: TRBV29-1; J: TRBJ1-1; D: .; size: once; DNA: TGCAGCGTACAGGCTCGCGGCGAAGCTTTCTTT; CDR3: CSVQARGEAFF
V: TRBV3-1/TRBV3-2; J: TRBJ1-2; D: TRBD1; size: .; DNA: TGTGCCAGCAGTCAAATCCGGGACAGCAATCGATTACACTATGGCTACACCTTC; CDR3: CASSQIRDSNRLHYGYTF
V: TRBV5-1; J: TRBJ2-4; D: .; size: .; DNA: TGCGCCAGCAGCTTGGAGGGGGGAGGGAAAAACATTCAGTACTTC; CDR3: CASSLEGGGKNIQYF
V: TRBV6-6; J: TRBJ1-1; D: TRBD1; size: .; DNA: TGTGCCAGCAGTTACTCAGGGGGCGGGACTGAAGCTTTCTTT; CDR3: CASSYSGGGTEAFF
V: TRBV18; J: TRBJ1-2; D: .; size: .; DNA: TGTGCCAGCTCACCGGACGGGAAGCTCTATGGCTACACCTTC; CDR3: CASSPDGKLYGYTF
V: TRBV20-1; J: TRBJ2-2; D: .; size: .; DNA: TGCAGTGCTAGTAGCAGCGGACTGAACACCGGGGAGCTGTTTTTT; CDR3: CSASSSGLNTGELFF
V: TRBV5-1; J: TRBJ2-1; D: .; size: few; DNA: TGCGCCAGCAGCTTAACAACAGGGTCTTCAATCGATGAGCAGTTCTTC; CDR3: CASSLTTGSSIDEQFF
V: TRBV5-4; J: TRBJ2-3; D: TRBD2; size: .; DNA: TGTGCCAGCAGCCAGAGACTAGCGGGAGGTGGCACAGATACGCAGTATTTT; CDR3: CASSQRLAGGGTDTQYF
V: TRBV2; J: TRBJ2-1; D: .; size: .; DNA: TGTGCCAGCAGTGAAACGGGAGTCTACTACAATGAGCAGTTCTTC; CDR3: CASSETGVYYNEQFF
V: TRBV28; J: TRBJ1-2; D: TRBD1; size: .; DNA: TGTGCCAGCAGTTTCGGACAGGAGTTTAACTATGGCTACACCTTC; CDR3: CASSFGQEFNYGYTF
V: TRBV7-2; J: TRBJ2-7; D: .; size: .; DNA: TGTGCCAGCAGCTTAGAAAGGAGCGGGTTATACGAGCAGTACTTC; CDR3: CASSLERSGLYEQYF
V: TRBV27; J: TRBJ1-3; D: .; size: .; DNA: TGTGCCAGCAGTTTGGGCAGGGCTGGAAACACCATATATTTT; CDR3: CASSLGRAGNTIYF
V: TRBV3-1/TRBV3-2; J: TRBJ2-3; D: .; size: once; DNA: TGTGCCAGCGGAGACTTGGATACGCAGTATTTT; CDR3: CASGDLDTQYF
V: TRBV7-9; J: TRBJ1-2; D: .; size: few; DNA: TGTGCCAGCAGCTCAGGGGAAGCTGGCTACACCTTC; CDR3: CASSSGEAGYTF
V: TRBV20-1; J: TRBJ2-3; D: TRBD2; size: .; DNA: TGCAGTGCTAGTCCGACTAGCGGCGGGAGCACAGATACGCAGTATTTT; CDR3: CSASPTSGGSTDTQYF
V: TRBV7-9; J: TRBJ1-6; D: .; size: .; DNA: TGTGCCAGCAGCCTTACGCCGGGGTCACCCCTCCACTTT; CDR3: CASSLTPGSPLHF